The TCR beta chain described here comes from a study of CD8 T cells in ankylosing spondylitis. This clonotype has more than one count but fewer than ten. Its antigen remains unidentified. TCRdb passed the 5' RACE reads through MiXCR, listing each CDR3 protein once. Of just under 350,000 distinct CDR3 sequences listed, about 15% are singletons. The germline gives CDR1 SQVTM, CDR2 ANQGSEA. CDR3 length: 13 residues. V was pared by 6 bases and J by 1 base, with 13 bases between. Overall study findings and caveats: A TCR beta motif made of about 8 highly homologous variants seemed typical of ankylosing spondylitis blood.

The gene calls are TRBV29-1 and TRBJ2-7; no clear D gene. Sequencing input: blood, either unsorted or a sorted T cell fraction (not recorded which). This sequence was found in a male donor with ankylosing spondylitis or in good health (not recorded which). In DNA form, the CDR3 reads TGCAGCGTCGCGCCGACTGGATCCTACGAGCAGTACTTC. It encodes CSVAPTGSYEQYF.